The next 6 T cell receptor beta chains were all read from a single sample in a study of blood T cell repertoires in COVID-19. The repertoire was sequenced with immunoSEQ multiplex PCR; TCRdb's copy has only in-frame clones and lacks some. The table shows approximately 100,000 clones, with roughly 87% occurring only once. The sample taken for sequencing was peripheral blood. The origin of the receptors is a man between 70 and 80 years old with acute or convalescent COVID-19.

The chain uses TRBV6-5 and TRBJ1-6; possibly TRBD1 for D (5 bases). The CDR3 extends over 14 amino acids. V lost 6 bases, J lost 7 bases, and 13 bases lay in between. Per the germline V gene, CDR1 is MNHEY and CDR2 is SVGAGI. For the CDR3, the DNA is TGTGCCAGCAGATTAGGACAAGCGAATTCACCCCTCCACTTT. Translating it yields CASRLGQANSPLHF.

This clone was detected only a few times. This chain joins TRBV6-5 and TRBJ2-1; 12 nucleotides align to TRBD2. CDR1 is MNHEY and CDR2 is SVGAGI in the germline V gene. Trimming cost V 8 bases and J 12 bases; bases outside gene matches: 14. This CDR3 has 15 residues. The CDR3 protein is CASSSLAGGKDVQFF. The CDR3 nucleotides are TGTGCCAGCTCCTCACTAGCGGGAGGTAAGGATGTGCAGTTCTTC.

V and J are TRBV6-5 and TRBJ2-7; maybe TRBD1 (6 bases). Trimming took 8 bases from V and 6 from J, leaving 20 bases between them. Germline loops: CDR1 MNHEY, CDR2 SVGAGI. CDR3 length equals 14 residues. The CDR3 DNA sequence: TGTGCCAGCCGTTCGGGACAAGGACTTGCCGAGCAGTACTTC. Protein sequence: CASRSGQGLAEQYF.

The gene calls are TRBV5-1 and TRBJ2-5; a possible D gene is TRBD1 (6 bases). CDR1 SGHRS and CDR2 YFSETQ come from the germline V gene. The CDR3 spans 18 residues. The V end was cut by 0 bases, the J end by 5 bases, with 23 bases between. Written as DNA, the CDR3 is TGCGCCAGCAGCTTGGACAGGGTAGGCGCTATTAAACGCGAGACCCAGTACTTC. This encodes CASSLDRVGAIKRETQYF. Complete variable domain (other parts from reference TRBV5-1 and TRBJ2-5): KAGVTQTPRYLIKTRGQQVTLSCSPISGHRSVSWYQQTPGQGLQFLFEYFSETQRNKGNFPGRFSGRQFSNSRSEMNVSTLELGDSALYLCASSLDRVGAIKRETQYFGPGTRLLVL.

The gene calls are TRBV30 and TRBJ2-5; 8 nucleotides match TRBD2. The CDR3 spans 15 residues. Germline CDR1 GTSNPN, CDR2 SVGIG (reference sequence). J was trimmed by 2 bases and V by 2 bases; bases with no gene match: 7. CDR3 coding DNA: TGTGCCTGGAGTACGGGGGGGCATAGGCAAGAGACCCAGTACTTC. It is translated as CAWSTGGHRQETQYF.

This clone was seen only a few times. J is TRBJ2-7 and V is TRBV10-2; D perhaps matches TRBD2 (6 bases). Per germline, CDR1 WSHSY and CDR2 SAAADI. The V end lost 11 bases, the J end lost 6 bases, and 23 bases lay between the germline ends. The CDR3 consists of 14 residues. CDR3 bases: TGCGCCCGCCCCGGGGACTGGAAAGAGGGCGAGCAGTACGTC. Protein: CARPGDWKEGEQYV.